This entry describes one T cell receptor beta chain. Its antigen is currently unknown. Using its own MiXCR run on the 5' RACE reads, TCRdb lists one record per CDR3 protein. The data show 300,000 to 400,000 distinct CDR3 sequences, with around 30% seen just once and approximately 12% held by the top ten. The source of the sample is a study of T-cell memory formation after mild COVID-19. Study-wide context: Clusters were largely donor specific.

General study points: Later expanders leaned CD4+, whereas clones that contracted between day 15 and 85 were balanced CD4/CD8. CM and EM subsets held most contracting CD4+ clones; EMRA held CD8+ ones.

Germline loops: CDR1 MNHEY, CDR2 SVGAGI. The V segment lost 2 bases and the J segment 1 base; nucleotides outside the gene matches: 13. CDR3 length: 20 amino acids. The gene calls are TRBV6-5 and TRBJ2-2; TRBD1 matches 10 bases. This TCR was sampled from an adult woman who had mild COVID-19 (a few samples of this study predate the infection). Cell type and time point are not known. Material: PBMCs or a T cell subset sorted from them (not recorded which). Here the CDR3 DNA reads TGTGCCAGCAGTTACGTCCCACCGGGACAGGGGCTACTGAACACCGGGGAGCTGTTTTTT. It encodes CASSYVPPGQGLLNTGELFF.